This T cell receptor beta chain comes out of a study of Ad26.COV2.S vaccination and SARS-CoV-2 variants. Libraries were prepared by immunoSEQ multiplex PCR; TCRdb keeps only in-frame clonotypes and omits some of them. The sample shows about 430,000 clones, 80% to 95% of them seen only once. Described treatment: roughly 19 received Ad26.COV2.S at low or high dose, single or two shots; several received placebo; per-sample allocation not given. Vaccine and placebo recipients were sampled on day 63 after the first injection. The clonotype originates from a person aged 18-65 years who received the Ad26.COV2.S COVID-19 vaccine or a placebo. This specimen was peripheral blood, taken in a trial of Ad26.COV2.S vaccine versus placebo.

The CDR3 DNA follows: TGTGCCAGCAGCTATAAAGAGACCCAGTACTTC. It specifies CASSYKETQYF. The chain recombines TRBV7-9 with TRBJ2-5; no firm D call. The CDR3 loop spans 11 amino acids. Germline V gives CDR1 SEHNR, CDR2 FQNEAQ (reference sequence). The V end lost 4 bases, the J end lost 3 bases, and 3 bases lay between the germline ends.